This T cell receptor beta chain stems from a study of blood T cell repertoires in COVID-19. Whole-study context: Some COVID-19 samples were acute and others convalescent; all came from the United States, Italy and Spain. PBMCs, B-cell-depleted T cells, or T cells provided the cDNA or gDNA that made up the material.

This clone turned up a few times. The Seattle site enrolled patients during active infection and followed them longitudinally. In the authors' methods: Cell counts per sample came from amplifying reference gene primers. Here immunoSEQ multiplex PCR was the method, and the copy in TCRdb shows in-frame clones only, minus some. Clonal size and the V and J genes are those of that table, whereas D and trimming came from the DNA. This table has almost 250,000 clones, approximately 85% appearing once. This CDR3 has 14 amino acids. Germline lookup yields CDR1 SGHTS and CDR2 YDEGEE. V lost 5 bases to trimming and J lost 0 bases, with 11 bases between them.

Sequenced input: peripheral blood. The chain recombines TRBV5-8 with TRBJ1-1; possible D gene TRBD1, 6 bases. The sequence came from a woman at least 80 years old with COVID-19, enrolled during active disease. CDR3 sequence reads: CASRRRTVNTEAFF. CDR3 DNA sequence: TGTGCCAGCAGGAGAAGGACAGTGAACACTGAAGCTTTCTTT.